This entry lists 6 T cell receptor beta chains sequenced from one sample in a study of regulatory T cells in long-lasting Graves disease. The time point is: newly diagnosed GD, antithyroid drugs for less than 3 months. PBMC RNA served as the TCR library source. Building the TCR beta libraries relied on iRepertoire HTBI primers, and CDR3 regions underwent Arm-PCR. TCRdb processed the multiplex PCR reads anew with MiXCR; each CDR3 protein has one entry. Here the sample spans about 350,000 distinct CDR3 sequences, 16% being singletons. These same data were also listed under a study on T cells in Graves' hyperthyroidism and ophthalmopathy.

The source material was peripheral blood mononuclear cells (PBMCs), sampled at new diagnosis, from a patient treated with antithyroid drugs. The receptors were gathered from a man aged 35-49 years with Graves disease.

This clonotype was counted only a few times. V and J are TRBV19 and TRBJ2-3; TRBD2 matches at 15 bases. CDR1 and CDR2 (germline): LNHDA, SQIVND (reference sequence). V trimming: 4 bases; J trimming: 6 bases; junction bases outside the gene matches: 5. The CDR3 contains 16 residues. CDR3 region: CASSTGLAGGRDTQYF. The CDR3 coding sequence is TGTGCCAGTAGTACAGGACTAGCGGGGGGGCGGGATACGCAGTATTTT.

This clonotype appeared a few times. Written as DNA, the CDR3 is TGTGCCAGCAGCTTAGTCGGGACTAGCTCAAGCACAGATACGCAGTATTTT. This gives the protein CASSLVGTSSSTDTQYF. The genes are TRBV7-2 and TRBJ2-3; 9 bases are a match to TRBD2. The CDR3 totals 17 residues. CDR1 is SGHTA, CDR2 FQGNSA, per germline. Trimming removed 1 base from V and 0 bases from J; junction bases left unmatched: 5. The full variable domain, its missing parts supplied by reference TRBV7-2 and TRBJ2-3, is GAGVSQSPSNKVTEKGKDVELRCDPISGHTALYWYRQSLGQGLEFLIYFQGNSAPDKSGLPSDRFSAERTGGSVSTLTIQRTQQEDSAVYLCASSLVGTSSSTDTQYFGPGTRLTVL.

The sample holds many counts of this clonotype. This sequence may be a read error, since a much larger clone differs from it by one base. The J gene is TRBJ2-5, the V gene TRBV18; D uncertain. V was cut by 2 bases and J by 5 bases, with 6 bases left in between. The CDR3 contains 12 residues. Germline CDR1 reads KGHSH; CDR2 reads LQKENI. The CDR3 spells CASSPDGETQYF. The CDR3 DNA reads TGTGCCAGCTCACCAGACGGGGAGACCCAGTACTTC.

This clonotype was counted many times. The chain employs TRBV29-1 and TRBJ1-1; D perhaps matches TRBD1 (6 bases). CDR1 SQVTM and CDR2 ANQGSEA come from the germline V gene. The CDR3 contains 13 residues. V was cut by 2 bases and J by 5 bases, with 12 bases left in between. The CDR3 DNA sequence: TGCAGCGTTGAAAAGGGGGGGGCAACTGAAGCTTTCTTT. It specifies CSVEKGGATEAFF.

In its sample, this clonotype was seen many times. The rearrangement links TRBV18 to TRBJ1-1, with a tentative D call TRBD1 (5 bases). The CDR3 has 10 residues. Germline values: CDR1 KGHSH, CDR2 LQKENI. The V gene lost 3 bases and the J gene lost 10 bases, with 6 bases spanning the gap. The CDR3 sequence is CASSPGGAFF. Written as DNA, the CDR3 is TGTGCCAGCTCACCCGGGGGAGCTTTCTTT.

This clonotype was observed many times. V and J are TRBV9 and TRBJ2-3; D remains unclear. V lost 4 bases and J 3 bases, leaving 6 bases between the germline ends. The CDR3 extends over 12 amino acids. CDR1 is SGDLS and CDR2 is YYNGEE in the germline V gene. The CDR3 coding sequence is TGTGCCAGCAGCCGCGGAACAGATACGCAGTATTTT. It yields the protein CASSRGTDTQYF.